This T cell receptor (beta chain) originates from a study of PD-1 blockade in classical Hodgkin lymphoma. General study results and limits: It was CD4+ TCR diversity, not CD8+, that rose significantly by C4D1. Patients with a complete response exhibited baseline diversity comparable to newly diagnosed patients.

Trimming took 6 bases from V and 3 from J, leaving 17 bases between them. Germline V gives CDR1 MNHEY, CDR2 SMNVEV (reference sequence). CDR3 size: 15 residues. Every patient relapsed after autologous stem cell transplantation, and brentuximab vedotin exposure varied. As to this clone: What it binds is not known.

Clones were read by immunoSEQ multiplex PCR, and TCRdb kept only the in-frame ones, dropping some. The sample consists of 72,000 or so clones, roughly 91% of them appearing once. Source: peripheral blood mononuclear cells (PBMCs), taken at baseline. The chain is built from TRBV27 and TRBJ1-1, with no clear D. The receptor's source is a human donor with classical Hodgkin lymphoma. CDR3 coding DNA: TGTGCCAGCAGACCCCCGGGCCTAGGGTACACTGAAGCTTTCTTT. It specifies CASRPPGLGYTEAFF.